This T cell receptor beta chain was found in a study of blood T cells in healthy people across ages. A J-beta primer mix and a sample-barcoded 5' primer were used in a second PCR of roughly 6 to 11 cycles. TCRdb passed the 5' RACE reads through MiXCR, listing each CDR3 protein once. The sample records just over 800,000 distinct CDR3 sequences, around 62% being singletons. This clonotype was observed a single time. Trimming at V came to 7 bases and at J to 0 bases, leaving 2 bases not matched to a gene. The length of the CDR3 is 14 residues. Per germline, CDR1 ENHRY and CDR2 SYGVKD. The source material was blood. This TCR was recovered from a man aged 25-45 years in good health. The rearrangement links TRBV10-3 to TRBJ2-2; 7 nucleotides match TRBD2. The CDR3 DNA sequence: TGTGCCATCACTGGACTAGCGAACACCGGGGAGCTGTTTTTT. As protein: CAITGLANTGELFF.